The 23 T cell receptor beta chains below were found in one sample sequenced in a study of chemoradiotherapy in HPV16-positive cancers. The repertoire was sequenced with immunoSEQ multiplex PCR; TCRdb's copy has only in-frame clones and lacks some. There are 15,000 to 20,000 clones in the sample; 90% occur only once, and around 14% lies in the top ten. Sequenced material: blood, taken from a patient who underwent chemoradiotherapy. These receptors were taken from a human donor with HPV-associated anogenital cancer.

V usage is TRBV27 and J usage is TRBJ1-2; 7 bases line up with TRBD1. With 3 bases clipped from V and 4 bases from J, the junction kept 5 bases outside the gene matches. This CDR3 contains 14 residues. Germline CDR1 is MNHEY and CDR2 is SMNVEV (reference sequence). Here the CDR3 DNA reads TGTGCCAGCAGTTTTACAGGGGCTACCTATGGCTACACCTTC. Translating it yields CASSFTGATYGYTF.

The V and J genes are TRBV27 and TRBJ1-1; unclear D gene. V was shortened by 2 bases and J by 0 bases, with 7 bases between the two germline ends. From germline, CDR1 is MNHEY and CDR2 SMNVEV (reference sequence). This CDR3 contains 14 residues. CDR3 residues: CASSLSFVNTEAFF. CDR3 DNA sequence: TGTGCCAGCAGTTTAAGTTTCGTGAACACTGAAGCTTTCTTT.

This rearrangement joins TRBV5-1 to TRBJ2-3, with D possibly called TRBD1 or TRBD2 (5 bases each). Trimming pared 1 base from V and 0 bases from J, leaving 9 bases between. CDR3 length: 15 amino acids. Germline V gene sequence: CDR1 SGHRS, CDR2 YFSETQ. The CDR3 region is CASSLRGVSTDTQYF. The DNA for the CDR3 is TGCGCCAGCAGCTTGAGGGGAGTCAGCACAGATACGCAGTATTTT.

The DNA of the CDR3 is TGTGCCAGCAGTACGTCAGGGGGCACAGATACGCAGTATTTT. Amino acid sequence: CASSTSGGTDTQYF. The rearrangement joins TRBV6-1 to TRBJ2-3; the D gene is possibly TRBD1 (6 bases). V was trimmed by 5 bases and J by 1 base, leaving 10 bases between them. The CDR3 is made up of 14 amino acids. Germline V gives CDR1 MNHNS, CDR2 SASEGT.

This sequence joins TRBV27 and TRBJ2-7; the match to TRBD2 covers 12 bases. The CDR3 length is 18 residues. Germline lookup yields CDR1 MNHEY and CDR2 SMNVEV (reference sequence). J was trimmed by 3 bases and V by 5 bases; bases with no gene match: 14. The CDR3 DNA is TGTGCCAGCAGTCCTCGTCTAGCGGGGGGGACTCCTCTCTACGAGCAGTACGTC. This gives the protein CASSPRLAGGTPLYEQYV.

The gene calls are TRBV5-1 and TRBJ2-5, with TRBD2 identical over 10 bases. Germline-derived CDR1 and CDR2 are SGHRS and YFSETQ. The V and J ends lost 3 bases and 4 bases, in that order; junction bases with no gene match: 15. This CDR3 is 18 amino acids long. The DNA for the CDR3 is TGCGCCAGCAGCTACACCGGGACTAGCGTTCGGGCCAGAGAGACCCAGTACTTC. It is translated as CASSYTGTSVRARETQYF.

The chain combines TRBV11-3 with TRBJ2-7; TRBD2 agrees at 14 bases. The CDR3 is 17 residues long. Trimming removed 7 bases from V and 5 bases from J; junction bases left unmatched: 13. Germline assignment: CDR1 SGHNT and CDR2 YENEEA. The CDR3: CASTPRLAGGRNDEQYF. The CDR3 DNA is TGTGCCAGCACCCCTCGACTAGCGGGGGGGCGGAATGACGAGCAGTACTTC.

This chain joins TRBV11-2 and TRBJ2-3; weak D call: TRBD1 (6 bases). Germline lookup yields CDR1 SGHAT and CDR2 FQNNGV. This CDR3 is built from 17 residues. The V end was cut by 5 bases, the J end by 3 bases, with 21 bases between. In DNA, the CDR3 is TGTGCCAGCAGCGCCACCTGGGGGACAAAGGGGACAGATACGCAGTATTTT. Translation gives CASSATWGTKGTDTQYF.

V and J are TRBV5-6 and TRBJ1-3, with a tentative D call TRBD1 (5 bases). In germline, CDR1 is SGHDT, CDR2 YYEEEE. With 0 bases removed from V and 2 bases from J, the gap between germline ends came to 9 bases. This CDR3 has 15 residues. The CDR3, as DNA: TGTGCCAGCAGCTTGGACAGGCGGACTGGAAACACCATATATTTT. Translation gives CASSLDRRTGNTIYF.

This chain links TRBV10-2 with TRBJ2-1; 13 bases line up with TRBD2. The CDR3 is 15 residues long. V shed 7 bases and J 6 bases; nucleotides not matched to a gene: 6. The germline V gene has CDR1 WSHSY and CDR2 SAAADI. CDR3 region: CASNFGLAGVNEQFF. CDR3 nucleotide sequence: TGCGCCAGCAATTTTGGACTAGCGGGGGTCAATGAGCAGTTCTTC.

DNA of the CDR3: TGCGCCAGCAGACTAGCGGGTCAAGAGACCCAGTACTTC. It encodes CASRLAGQETQYF. This rearrangement joins TRBV5-1 to TRBJ2-5; 9 bases map to TRBD2. This CDR3 is built from 13 residues. The V segment lost 5 bases and the J segment 2 bases; nucleotides outside the gene matches: 1. Looked up from germline, CDR1 is SGHRS and CDR2 is YFSETQ.

The count of this clone is one. The chain employs TRBV30 and TRBJ1-1; the D gene is possibly TRBD1 (6 bases). Looked up from germline, CDR1 is GTSNPN and CDR2 is SVGIG (reference sequence). This CDR3 region has 14 residues. Trimming pared 0 bases from V and 7 bases from J, leaving 15 bases between. CDR3 sequence (DNA): TGTGCCTGGAGTGTAAGTGGGGGGCCGCGTGAAGCTTTCTTT. Amino acids: CAWSVSGGPREAFF.

The chain joins TRBV19 to TRBJ2-1, with D tentatively TRBD2 (7 bases). Germline V gene lookup returns CDR1 LNHDA and CDR2 SQIVND (reference sequence). V lost 9 bases to trimming and J lost 10 bases, with 22 bases between them. The CDR3 sequence is 14 residues long. This chain's CDR3 is CASTSGGRIREQFF. The CDR3 bases are TGTGCCAGCACCTCGGGGGGCCGTATTCGGGAGCAGTTCTTC.

The genes are TRBV12-5 and TRBJ2-7; no reliable D call. Germline V gene data show CDR1 as LGHNT and CDR2 as FRNRAP. The CDR3 is 11 residues long. Deletions cut 3 bases from V and 7 bases from J, with 7 bases between. The CDR3 sequence: CASGLRWEQYF. The CDR3 bases are TGTGCTAGTGGTTTAAGGTGGGAGCAGTACTTC.

The chain joins TRBV5-6 to TRBJ2-7; no clear D gene. The CDR3 consists of 13 residues. The V end lost 2 bases, the J end lost 6 bases, and 12 bases lay between the germline ends. CDR1 is SGHDT, CDR2 YYEEEE, per germline. CDR3 sequence (DNA): TGTGCCAGCAGCTTCGGCAATGATCGCGAGCAGTACTTC. Amino acid sequence: CASSFGNDREQYF.

The CDR3 DNA reads TGTGCCAGCAGCTTGGTAGCGGCCGGCCAGACTACGCAGTATTTT. It is translated as CASSLVAAGQTTQYF. This chain joins TRBV5-4 and TRBJ2-3; D is perhaps TRBD2 (6 bases). The CDR3 covers 15 residues. In germline, CDR1 is SGHNT, CDR2 YYREEE (reference sequence). With 0 bases removed from V and 8 bases from J, the gap between germline ends came to 16 bases.

J is TRBJ2-1 and V is TRBV27; 11 nucleotides line up with TRBD1. V was clipped by 5 bases and J by 7 bases; unmatched bases: 4. There are 14 residues in the CDR3. CDR1 and CDR2 from the germline V gene are MNHEY and SMNVEV (reference sequence). The DNA of the CDR3 is TGTGCCAGCAGTGCCCGGGACAGGGGGAATGAGCAGTTCTTC. It yields the protein CASSARDRGNEQFF.

The V call is TRBV7-2, the J call TRBJ1-2; no definite D call. V lost 5 bases to trimming and J lost 8 bases, with 12 bases between them. CDR3 length equals 12 residues. CDR1 SGHTA and CDR2 FQGNSA come from the germline V gene. The CDR3 is CASSLGFEGYTF. Here the CDR3 DNA reads TGTGCCAGCAGCCTAGGGTTCGAAGGCTACACCTTC.

This chain uses TRBV7-2 with TRBJ2-4, with D unresolved. CDR3 length equals 15 residues. Germline CDR1 and CDR2: SGHTA and FQGNSA. Trimming took off 5 bases at V and 1 base at J, with 12 bases between the two ends. The CDR3 sequence is CASSRSVGAKNIQYF. DNA for the CDR3: TGTGCCAGCAGCCGATCCGTCGGGGCCAAAAACATTCAGTACTTC.

V and J are TRBV5-1 and TRBJ2-1, with 9 bases matching TRBD2. The V segment lost 0 bases and the J segment 6 bases; nucleotides outside the gene matches: 10. This CDR3 is 17 amino acids long. Germline V lookup: CDR1 SGHRS, CDR2 YFSETQ. CDR3 coding DNA: TGCGCCAGCAGCTTGGCCTCCGGCGGGGGGGCCCCCAATGAGCAGTTCTTC. This encodes CASSLASGGGAPNEQFF. The full variable domain, with the rest looked up from reference TRBV5-1 and TRBJ2-1, is KAGVTQTPRYLIKTRGQQVTLSCSPISGHRSVSWYQQTPGQGLQFLFEYFSETQRNKGNFPGRFSGRQFSNSRSEMNVSTLELGDSALYLCASSLASGGGAPNEQFFGPGTRLTVL.

This rearrangement joins TRBV4-2 to TRBJ1-5; tentative D call: TRBD1 (6 bases). The germline gives CDR1 LGHNA, CDR2 YNFKEQ. The CDR3 spans 18 residues. Trimming removed 0 bases from V and 6 bases from J, with 21 bases in between. CDR3 amino acids: CASSQEWGTGLLGQPQHF. Here the CDR3 DNA reads TGTGCCAGCAGCCAAGAGTGGGGAACAGGGTTATTGGGTCAGCCCCAGCATTTT.

This chain connects TRBV4-2 to TRBJ2-7; D gene ambiguous. Germline CDR1 LGHNA, CDR2 YNFKEQ. This CDR3 spans 13 amino acids. With 4 bases removed from V and 6 bases from J, the gap between germline ends came to 13 bases. The chain's CDR3 is CASSPPDAAEQYF. As DNA, the CDR3 is TGTGCCAGCAGCCCTCCAGATGCTGCCGAGCAGTACTTC.

This chain joins TRBV27 and TRBJ1-2, with 8 bases identical to TRBD1. The CDR3 is 14 amino acids. Germline values: CDR1 MNHEY, CDR2 SMNVEV (reference sequence). J gave up 8 bases and V 0 bases, and 5 bases lay outside the gene matches. CDR3 residues: CASSLSSGGRGYTF. The CDR3 nucleotides read TGTGCCAGCAGTTTATCTTCAGGGGGCCGGGGCTACACCTTC.